This T cell receptor (beta chain) derives from a study of PD-1 blockade in classical Hodgkin lymphoma. Study background: Nivolumab dosing for patients was 3 mg/kg, administered intravenously every 2 weeks.

Looked up from germline, CDR1 is MDHEN and CDR2 is SYDVKM. CDR3 length: 15 residues. Trimming pared 6 bases from V and 0 bases from J, leaving 15 bases between. This clone appeared a single time. Exposure to brentuximab vedotin varied, and each patient had relapsed following autologous stem cell transplantation. This table comes from immunoSEQ multiplex PCR, and its TCRdb copy is limited to in-frame clones, with some not included. The repertoire holds roughly 22,000 clones, with 68% as singletons. The chain uses TRBV28 and TRBJ2-7; D remains unclear. The source of this sequence is a human donor with classical Hodgkin lymphoma. This specimen consisted of peripheral blood mononuclear cells (PBMCs), obtained at baseline. The CDR3 DNA reads TGTGCCAGCAGCGTTACTGGCTCTAGCTCCTACGAGCAGTACTTC. It codes for CASSVTGSSSYEQYF.